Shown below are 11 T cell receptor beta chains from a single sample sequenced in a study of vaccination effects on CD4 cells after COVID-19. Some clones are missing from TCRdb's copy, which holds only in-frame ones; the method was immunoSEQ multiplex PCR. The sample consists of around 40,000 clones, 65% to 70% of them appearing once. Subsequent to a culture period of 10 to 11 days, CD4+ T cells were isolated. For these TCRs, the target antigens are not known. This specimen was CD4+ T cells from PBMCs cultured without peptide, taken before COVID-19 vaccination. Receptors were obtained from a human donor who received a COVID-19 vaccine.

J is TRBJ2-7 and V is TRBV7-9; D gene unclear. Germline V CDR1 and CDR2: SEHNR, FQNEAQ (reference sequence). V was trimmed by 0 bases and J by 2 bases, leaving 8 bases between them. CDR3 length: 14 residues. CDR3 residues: CASSLASYPYEQYF. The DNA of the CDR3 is TGTGCCAGCAGCTTAGCGTCATACCCCTACGAGCAGTACTTC.

In nucleotides, the CDR3 is TGTGCCAGCAGCCGCTGGGACCGAAATCACCCCCTCCACTTT. Its translation is CASSRWDRNHPLHF. The chain joins TRBV3-1 (or the pseudogene TRBV3-2) to TRBJ1-6, with a weak D call TRBD1 (5 bases). The CDR3 covers 14 residues. Germline lookup yields CDR1 LGHDT and CDR2 YNNKEL (reference sequence). The V end lost 4 bases, the J end lost 13 bases, and 17 bases lay between the germline ends.

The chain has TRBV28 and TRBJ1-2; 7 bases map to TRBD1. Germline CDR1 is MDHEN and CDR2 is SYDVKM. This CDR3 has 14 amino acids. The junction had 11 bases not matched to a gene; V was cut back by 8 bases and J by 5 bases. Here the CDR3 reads CASVRGAGGYGYTF. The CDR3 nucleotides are TGTGCCAGCGTACGGGGGGCAGGGGGATATGGCTACACCTTC.

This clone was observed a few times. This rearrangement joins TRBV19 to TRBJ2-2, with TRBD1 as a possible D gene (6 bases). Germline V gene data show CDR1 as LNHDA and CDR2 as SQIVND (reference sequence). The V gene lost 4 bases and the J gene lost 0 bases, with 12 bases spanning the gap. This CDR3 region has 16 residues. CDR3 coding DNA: TGTGCCAGTAGTAGAGGGCCAGGGGCGAACACCGGGGAGCTGTTTTTT. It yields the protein CASSRGPGANTGELFF.

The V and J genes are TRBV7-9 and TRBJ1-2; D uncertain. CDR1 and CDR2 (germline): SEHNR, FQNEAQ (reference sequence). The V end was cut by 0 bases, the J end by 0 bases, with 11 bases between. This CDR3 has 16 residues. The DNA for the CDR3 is TGTGCCAGCAGCTTAGCACAGACACGGTCTAACTATGGCTACACCTTC. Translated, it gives CASSLAQTRSNYGYTF.

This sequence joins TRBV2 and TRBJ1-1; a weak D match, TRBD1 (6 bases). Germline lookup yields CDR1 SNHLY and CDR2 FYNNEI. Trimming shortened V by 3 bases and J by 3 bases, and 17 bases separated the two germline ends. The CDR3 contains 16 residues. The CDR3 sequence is CASSEVQGRLDTEAFF. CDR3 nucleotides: TGTGCCAGCAGTGAGGTGCAGGGGAGACTTGACACTGAAGCTTTCTTT. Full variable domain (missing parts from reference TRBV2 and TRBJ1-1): EPEVTQTPSHQVTQMGQEVILRCVPISNHLYFYWYRQILGQKVEFLVSFYNNEISEKSEIFDDQFSVERPDGSNFTLKIRSTKLEDSAMYFCASSEVQGRLDTEAFFGQGTRLTVV.

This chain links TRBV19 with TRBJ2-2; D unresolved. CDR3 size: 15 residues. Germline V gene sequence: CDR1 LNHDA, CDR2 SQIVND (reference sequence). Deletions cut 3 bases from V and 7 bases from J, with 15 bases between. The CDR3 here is CASSIDPVLGGELFF. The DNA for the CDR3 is TGTGCCAGTAGTATCGACCCCGTCCTGGGCGGGGAGCTGTTTTTT.

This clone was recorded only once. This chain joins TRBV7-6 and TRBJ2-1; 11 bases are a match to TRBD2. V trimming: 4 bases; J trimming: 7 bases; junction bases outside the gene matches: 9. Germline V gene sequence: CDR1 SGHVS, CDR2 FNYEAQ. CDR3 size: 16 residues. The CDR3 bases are TGTGCCAGCAGCTCGTTACTAGCGGGAGCATGGAATGAGCAGTTCTTC. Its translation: CASSSLLAGAWNEQFF.

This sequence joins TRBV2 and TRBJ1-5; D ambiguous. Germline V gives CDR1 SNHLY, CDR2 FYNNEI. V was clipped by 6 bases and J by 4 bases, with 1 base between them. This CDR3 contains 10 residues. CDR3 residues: CASRNQPQHF. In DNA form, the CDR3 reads TGTGCCAGCAGAAATCAGCCCCAGCATTTT.

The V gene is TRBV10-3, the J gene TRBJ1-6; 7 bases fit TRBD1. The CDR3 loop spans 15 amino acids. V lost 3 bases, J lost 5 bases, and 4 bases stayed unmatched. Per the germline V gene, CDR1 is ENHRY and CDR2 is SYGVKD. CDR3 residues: CAISDSGTDNSPLHF. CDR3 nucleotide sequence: TGTGCCATCAGTGATTCCGGGACAGATAATTCACCCCTCCACTTT.

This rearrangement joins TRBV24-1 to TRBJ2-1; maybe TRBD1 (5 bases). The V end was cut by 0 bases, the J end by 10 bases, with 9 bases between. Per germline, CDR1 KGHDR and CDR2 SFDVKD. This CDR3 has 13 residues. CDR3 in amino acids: CATSDLQRGEQFF. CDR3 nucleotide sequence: TGTGCCACCAGTGATTTGCAAAGGGGAGAGCAGTTCTTC.